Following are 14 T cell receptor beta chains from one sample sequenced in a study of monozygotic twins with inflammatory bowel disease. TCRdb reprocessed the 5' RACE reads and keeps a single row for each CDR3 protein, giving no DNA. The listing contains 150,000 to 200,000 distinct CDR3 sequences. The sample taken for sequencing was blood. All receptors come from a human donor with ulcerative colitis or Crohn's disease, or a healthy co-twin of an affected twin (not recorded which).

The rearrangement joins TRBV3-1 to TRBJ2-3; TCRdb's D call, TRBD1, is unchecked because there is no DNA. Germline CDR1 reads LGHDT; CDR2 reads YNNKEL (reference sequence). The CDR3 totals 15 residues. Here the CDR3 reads CASSQGDLSTDTQYF.

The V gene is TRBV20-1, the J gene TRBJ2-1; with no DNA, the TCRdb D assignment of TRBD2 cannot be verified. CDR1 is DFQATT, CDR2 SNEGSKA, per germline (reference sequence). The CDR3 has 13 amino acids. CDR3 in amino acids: CSANSGSPNEQFF.

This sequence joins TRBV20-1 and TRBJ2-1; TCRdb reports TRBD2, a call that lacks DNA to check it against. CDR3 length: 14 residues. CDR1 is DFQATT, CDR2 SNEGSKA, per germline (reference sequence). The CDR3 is CSALGLAGGGEQFF.

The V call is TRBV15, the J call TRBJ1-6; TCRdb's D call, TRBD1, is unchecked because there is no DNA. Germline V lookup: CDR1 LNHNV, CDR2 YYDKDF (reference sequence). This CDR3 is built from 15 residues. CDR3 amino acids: CATSSFRDRGSPLHF.

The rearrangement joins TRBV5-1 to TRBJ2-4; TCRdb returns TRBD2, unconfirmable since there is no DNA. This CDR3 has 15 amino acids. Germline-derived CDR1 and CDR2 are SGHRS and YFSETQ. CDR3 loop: CASSFSGDAKNIQYF.

Here the CDR3 reads CASSSRDRGTEAFF. V gene TRBV7-9 combines with J gene TRBJ1-1; absent DNA, TCRdb's TRBD1 call cannot be checked. The CDR3 is 14 amino acids. Germline CDR1 reads SEHNR; CDR2 reads FQNEAQ (reference sequence).

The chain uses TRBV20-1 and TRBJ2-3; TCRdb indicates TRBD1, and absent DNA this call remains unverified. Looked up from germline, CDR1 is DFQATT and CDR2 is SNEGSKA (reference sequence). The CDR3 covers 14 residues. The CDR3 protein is CSANPPLGGDTQYF.

This chain's CDR3 is CASSSGLAGERNEQFF. V and J are TRBV7-2 and TRBJ2-1; TCRdb indicates TRBD2, and absent DNA this call remains unverified. Germline CDR1 reads SGHTA; CDR2 reads FQGNSA. This CDR3 is 16 amino acids long.

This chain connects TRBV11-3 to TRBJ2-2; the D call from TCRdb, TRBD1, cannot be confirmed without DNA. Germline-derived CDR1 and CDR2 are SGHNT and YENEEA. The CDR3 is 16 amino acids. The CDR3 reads CASSTGIQGNTGELFF. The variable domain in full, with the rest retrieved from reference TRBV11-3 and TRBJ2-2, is EAGVVQSPRYKIIEKKQPVAFWCNPISGHNTLYWYLQNLGQGPELLIRYENEEAVDDSQLPKDRFSAERLKGVDSTLKIQPAELGDSAVYLCASSTGIQGNTGELFFGEGSRLTVL.

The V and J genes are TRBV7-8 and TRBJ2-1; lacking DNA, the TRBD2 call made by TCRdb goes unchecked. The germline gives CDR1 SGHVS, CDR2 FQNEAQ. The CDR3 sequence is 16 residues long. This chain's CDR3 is CASSRRDSSSYNEQFF.

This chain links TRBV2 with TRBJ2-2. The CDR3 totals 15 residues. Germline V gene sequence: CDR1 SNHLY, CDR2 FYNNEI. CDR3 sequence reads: CASSEEVLGTGELFF.

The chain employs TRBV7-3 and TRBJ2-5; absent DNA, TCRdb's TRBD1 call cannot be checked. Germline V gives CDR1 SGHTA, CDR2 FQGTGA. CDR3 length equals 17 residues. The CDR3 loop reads CASSLTTAGRGQETQYF.

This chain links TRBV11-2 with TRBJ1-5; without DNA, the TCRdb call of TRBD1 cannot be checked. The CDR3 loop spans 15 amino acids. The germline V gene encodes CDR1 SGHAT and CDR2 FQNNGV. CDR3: CASSLGQWSNQPQHF.

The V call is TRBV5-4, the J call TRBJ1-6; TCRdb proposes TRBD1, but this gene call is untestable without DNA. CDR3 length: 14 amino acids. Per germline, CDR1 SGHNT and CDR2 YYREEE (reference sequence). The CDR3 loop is CASSGDRENSPLHF.